These T cell receptor beta chains were read from a single sample in a study of cytomegalovirus exposure and HLA in healthy donors. Method: immunoSEQ multiplex PCR; TCRdb's copy keeps in-frame clones and lacks some. The profile covers some 180,000 clones, with 75% to 85% appearing a single time and around 14% taken by the ten largest. Sequenced material: PBMCs. The receptors stem from a woman in her 30s in good health and CMV-seropositive. Both conserved end residues are part of each CDR3. D genes are given only for firm matches. Only some rows state a clone size, as once, few, many or a class for expanded clones.

>TRBV27|.|TRBJ2-7|.
TGTGCCAGCAGTTCCGTGAGTGGTGCCTACGAGCAGTACTTC
CASSSVSGAYEQYF
>TRBV27|.|TRBJ2-1|.
TGTGCCAGCAGTTTAGGCGGGTTCGGTGAGCAGTTCTTC
CASSLGGFGEQFF
>TRBV28|.|TRBJ1-2|.
TGTGCCAGCATTCCTTTTCCAGGGAAATATGGCTACACCTTC
CASIPFPGKYGYTF
>TRBV27|.|TRBJ1-5|.
TGTGCCAGCAGTTTTCAGGGCAGGAATCAGCCCCAGCATTTT
CASSFQGRNQPQHF
>TRBV6-1|.|TRBJ2-7|TRBD1
TGTGCCAGCAGTGAAATTGGGACAGGGGGCTCGTACGAGCAGTACTTC
CASSEIGTGGSYEQYF
>TRBV7-9|.|TRBJ2-3|TRBD2
TGTGCCAGCAGCCTCGATACCGGGGGGGCCACAGATACGCAGTATTTT
CASSLDTGGATDTQYF
>TRBV28|.|TRBJ1-6|TRBD1
TGTGCCAGCAGTTACAGGGGGGATTCACCCCTCCACTTT
CASSYRGDSPLHF
>TRBV5-5|.|TRBJ2-7|TRBD2
TGTGCCAGCAGCTTGTTCTTGACTAGCGGCCCCTGGGCCTACGAGCAGTACTTC
CASSLFLTSGPWAYEQYF
>TRBV6-1|.|TRBJ2-7|.
TGTGCCAGCAGTGAAGCGTCCTTTGACAGTACCTACGAGCAGTACTTC
CASSEASFDSTYEQYF
>TRBV30|.|TRBJ1-4|.
TGTGCCTATACGTGGGGCGCGAGAGAAAAACTGTTTTTT
CAYTWGAREKLFF
>TRBV19|.|TRBJ2-7|.
TGTGCCAGTAGTAAGACAGCCATCAGCTACGAGCAGTACTTC
CASSKTAISYEQYF
>TRBV2|.|TRBJ1-6|TRBD1
TGTGCCAGCCTAGGACAGGGCAGCTCACCCCTCCACTTT
CASLGQGSSPLHF
>TRBV10-3|.|TRBJ1-1|.
TGTGCCATCAGTGGGGGGGGGAGGGGCAGCCTGAACACTGAAGCTTTCTTT
CAISGGGRGSLNTEAFF
>TRBV27|.|TRBJ2-7|TRBD1
TGTGCCAGCAGCCCCGACAGGGGGTTCTCCTACGAGCAGTACTTC
CASSPDRGFSYEQYF
>TRBV15|.|TRBJ1-5|.
TGTGCCACCAGCAGAGATCCCGGCAGGGGCCAGCCCCAGCATTTT
CATSRDPGRGQPQHF
>TRBV5-1|.|TRBJ1-6|TRBD1
TGCGCCAGCAGCCCGAGCCCCGGGACAGGGGATAATTCACCCCTCCACTTT
CASSPSPGTGDNSPLHF
>TRBV27|.|TRBJ2-1|.
TGTGCCAGCAGTTTGCACCGACAGGACTCCTACAATGAGCAGTTCTTC
CASSLHRQDSYNEQFF
>TRBV28|few|TRBJ2-5|.
TGTGCCAGCAGTCCACAGGGCTTTGAGACCCAGTACTTC
CASSPQGFETQYF
>TRBV5-4|.|TRBJ2-1|.
TGTGCCAGCAGCAACGTAGCGGCCTACAATGAGCAGTTCTTC
CASSNVAAYNEQFF
>TRBV5-1|.|TRBJ2-3|.
TGCGCCAGCAGCTTGGCCCGCGGGGTAGGAGTAGTCACAGATACGCAGTATTTT
CASSLARGVGVVTDTQYF
>TRBV10-3|.|TRBJ2-7|.
TGTGCCATCAGTGAGCCAGCGCCGACCTACGAGCAGTACTTC
CAISEPAPTYEQYF
>TRBV5-5|.|TRBJ1-4|.
TGTGCCAGCAGCTTGGGGCAGGTCTATGAAAAACTGTTTTTT
CASSLGQVYEKLFF
>TRBV6-5|.|TRBJ2-3|.
TGTGCCAGCAGTCCACGGGTCGGTAGCACAGATACGCAGTATTTT
CASSPRVGSTDTQYF
>TRBV19|.|TRBJ2-7|.
TGTGCCAGTAGTATAGGGGTCCAGGGCCAAACCTACGAGCAGTACTTC
CASSIGVQGQTYEQYF
>TRBV6-1|.|TRBJ2-1|.
TGTGCCAGCAGTGAAGATACAGGGTACCCCTACAATGAGCAGTTCTTC
CASSEDTGYPYNEQFF
>TRBV7-3|few|TRBJ2-1|TRBD2
TGTGCCAGCAGCTTACAACCCATAGCGGGAGAGCAGTTCTTC
CASSLQPIAGEQFF
>TRBV10-3|.|TRBJ1-3|TRBD1
TGTGCCATCAGTGAGTCGGGGGCAGGGGGCAGCTCTGGAAACACCATATATTTT
CAISESGAGGSSGNTIYF
>TRBV4-1|.|TRBJ2-3|TRBD1
TGCGCCAGCAGCCCCGGGACAGGCTACACAGATACGCAGTATTTT
CASSPGTGYTDTQYF
>TRBV23-1|.|TRBJ2-1|.
TGCGCCAGCAGTCATATTCAGGGAAGTGATGAGCAGTTCTTC
CASSHIQGSDEQFF
>TRBV5-4|.|TRBJ2-7|TRBD2
TGTGCCAGCAGCTTGGCGACTAGCGGGAGGGAGCAGTACTTC
CASSLATSGREQYF
>TRBV28|.|TRBJ1-5|TRBD1
TGTGCCAGCAGTCCGGGACAGGGTCGTACTCAGCCCCAGCATTTT
CASSPGQGRTQPQHF
>TRBV7-9|once|TRBJ1-2|TRBD1
TGTGCCAGCAGCTCAGGACAGGATCGGGCCTATGGCTACACCTTC
CASSSGQDRAYGYTF
>TRBV28|.|TRBJ1-2|.
TGTGCCAGCAGTTTACCGCGGACACCTACCAACGATGGCTACACCTTC
CASSLPRTPTNDGYTF
>TRBV25-1|.|TRBJ2-3|.
TGTGCCAGCAGTGATGCGACGACAGCTAGCACAGATACGCAGTATTTT
CASSDATTASTDTQYF
>TRBV7-3|.|TRBJ2-2|.
TGTGCCAGCAGCCCCCGAGAGAACACCGGGGAGCTGTTTTTT
CASSPRENTGELFF
>TRBV7-2|few|TRBJ1-1|TRBD1
TGTGCCAGCAGCCGGGACAGGGACACTGAAGCTTTCTTT
CASSRDRDTEAFF
>TRBV6-5|.|TRBJ1-6|.
TGTGCCAGCAGTTACGAACAGGGTAATTCACCCCTCCACTTT
CASSYEQGNSPLHF
>TRBV5-6|few|TRBJ2-1|.
TGTGCCAGCAGCTTGCTCCGCAATGAGCAGTTCTTC
CASSLLRNEQFF
>TRBV7-9|few|TRBJ1-1|.
TGTGCCAGCAGCTCGCCACAGACGGGAAACACTGAAGCTTTCTTT
CASSSPQTGNTEAFF
>TRBV2|.|TRBJ2-3|.
TGTGCCAGCAGGTTTAACACAGATACGCAGTATTTT
CASRFNTDTQYF
>TRBV15|few|TRBJ1-1|TRBD1
TGTGCCACCAGTTGGGACAGGCGGACTGAAGCTTTCTTT
CATSWDRRTEAFF